This TCR beta chain was recovered during a study of glioma-infiltrating T cells. TCR alpha and beta CDR3 regions were amplified from RNA using iRepertoire nested multiplex PCR. Input was roughly 85-450 ng of tissue mRNA or PBMC total RNA. MiXCR, run by TCRdb on the multiplex PCR reads, gives a single entry per CDR3 protein. The repertoire holds about 410,000 distinct CDR3 sequences, with 41% as singletons. As to this clonotype: The antigen is not known. At one end the junction does not follow the germline gene, possibly because of a read error.

Study-wide results and limits: Above-expected tissue-blood divergence occurred in all gliomas, most in low-grade ones. Shared blood CDR3 signature motifs marked patients with low tissue-blood divergence.

The germline V gene encodes CDR1 MNHEY and CDR2 SVGEGT. There are 16 residues in the CDR3. The receptor was isolated from a human donor with low-grade glioma or glioblastoma, undergoing nonglioma brain surgery, or in good health (not recorded which). This sequence joins TRBV6-2 or TRBV6-3 and TRBJ2-1; TRBD2 matches 10 bases. Sequenced sample: glioma tissue, nonneoplastic brain tissue, or PBMCs (not recorded which). Here the CDR3 reads CASSYGWLAGVNEQLF. The CDR3 DNA sequence: TGTGCCAGCAGTTACGGCTGGCTAGCGGGAGTCAATGAGCAGCTCTTC.